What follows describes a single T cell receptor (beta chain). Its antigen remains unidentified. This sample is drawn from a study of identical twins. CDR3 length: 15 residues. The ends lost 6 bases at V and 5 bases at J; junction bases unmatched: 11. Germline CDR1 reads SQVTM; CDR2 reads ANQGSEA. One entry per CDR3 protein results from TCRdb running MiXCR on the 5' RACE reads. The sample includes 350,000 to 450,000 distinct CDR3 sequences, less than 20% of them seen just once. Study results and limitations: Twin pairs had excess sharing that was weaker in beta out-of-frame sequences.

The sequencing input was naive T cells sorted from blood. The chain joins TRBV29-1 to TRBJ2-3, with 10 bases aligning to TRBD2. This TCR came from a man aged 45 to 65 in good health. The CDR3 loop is CSVWTSGGYGDTQYF. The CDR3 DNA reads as TGCAGCGTGTGGACTAGCGGTGGATATGGAGATACGCAGTATTTT.